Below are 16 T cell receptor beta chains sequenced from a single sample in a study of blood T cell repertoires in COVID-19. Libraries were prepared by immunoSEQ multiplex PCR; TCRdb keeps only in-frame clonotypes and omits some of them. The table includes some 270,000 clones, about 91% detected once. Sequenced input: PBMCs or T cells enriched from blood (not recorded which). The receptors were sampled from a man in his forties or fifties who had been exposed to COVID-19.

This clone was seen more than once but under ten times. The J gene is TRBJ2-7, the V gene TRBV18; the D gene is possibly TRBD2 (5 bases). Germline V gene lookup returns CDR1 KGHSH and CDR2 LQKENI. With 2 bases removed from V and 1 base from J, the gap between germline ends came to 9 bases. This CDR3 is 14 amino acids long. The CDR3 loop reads CASSPIRESYEQYF. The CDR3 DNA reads TGTGCCAGCTCACCAATTAGGGAGTCCTACGAGCAGTACTTC.

CDR3: CASGLESGGSYNEQFF. For the CDR3, the DNA is TGTGCTAGTGGTTTGGAGTCGGGAGGGTCTTACAATGAGCAGTTCTTC. The chain couples TRBV12-5 to TRBJ2-1; 8 bases line up with TRBD2. The CDR3 has 16 residues. V was clipped by 1 base and J by 4 bases; unmatched bases: 6. The germline V gene encodes CDR1 LGHNT and CDR2 FRNRAP.

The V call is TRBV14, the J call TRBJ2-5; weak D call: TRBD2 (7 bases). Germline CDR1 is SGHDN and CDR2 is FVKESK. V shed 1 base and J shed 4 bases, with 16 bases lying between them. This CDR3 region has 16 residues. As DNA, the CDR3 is TGTGCCAGCAGCCAAGCATTTTACGGGGGGCGAGAGACCCAGTACTTC. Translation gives CASSQAFYGGRETQYF.

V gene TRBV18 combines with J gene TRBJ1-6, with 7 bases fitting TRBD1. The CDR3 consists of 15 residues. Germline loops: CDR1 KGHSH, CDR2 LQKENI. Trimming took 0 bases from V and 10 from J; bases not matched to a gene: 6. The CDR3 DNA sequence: TGTGCCAGCTCACCACCGGGGACAGTTGAATCACCCCTCCACTTT. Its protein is CASSPPGTVESPLHF.

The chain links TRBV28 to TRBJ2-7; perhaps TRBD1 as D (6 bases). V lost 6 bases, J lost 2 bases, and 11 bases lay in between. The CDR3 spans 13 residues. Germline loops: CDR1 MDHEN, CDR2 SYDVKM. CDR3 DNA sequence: TGTGCCAGCAGAACCGGACAGACCTACGAGCAGTACTTC. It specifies CASRTGQTYEQYF.

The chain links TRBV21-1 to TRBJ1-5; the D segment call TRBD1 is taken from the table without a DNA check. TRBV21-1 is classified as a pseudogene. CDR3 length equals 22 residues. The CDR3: CASSKVSDLWSGAEYRNQPQHF. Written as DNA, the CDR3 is TGTGCCAGCAGCAAAGTTTCGGATTTATGGTCAGGGGCCGAGTATCGCAATCAGCCCCAGCATTTT.

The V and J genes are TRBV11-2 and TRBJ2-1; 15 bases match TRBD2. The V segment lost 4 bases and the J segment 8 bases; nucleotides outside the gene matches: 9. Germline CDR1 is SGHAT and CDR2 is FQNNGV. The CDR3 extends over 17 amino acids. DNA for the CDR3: TGTGCCAGCAGCTCCGGGACTAGCGGGAGGTCCCACGATGAGCAGTTCTTC. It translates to CASSSGTSGRSHDEQFF.

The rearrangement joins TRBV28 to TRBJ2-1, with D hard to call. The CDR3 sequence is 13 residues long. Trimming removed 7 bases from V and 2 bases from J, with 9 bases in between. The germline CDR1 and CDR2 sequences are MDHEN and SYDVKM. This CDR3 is CASNHRTYNEQFF. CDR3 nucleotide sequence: TGTGCCAGCAACCACAGAACCTACAATGAGCAGTTCTTC.

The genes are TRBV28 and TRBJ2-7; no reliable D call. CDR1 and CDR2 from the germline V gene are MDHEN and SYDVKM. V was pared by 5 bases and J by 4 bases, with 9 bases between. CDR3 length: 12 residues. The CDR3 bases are TGTGCCAGCAGTAATACTGGTTACGAGCAGTACTTC. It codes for CASSNTGYEQYF. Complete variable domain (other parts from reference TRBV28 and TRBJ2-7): DVKVTQSSRYLVKRTGEKVFLECVQDMDHENMFWYRQDPGLGLRLIYFSYDVKMKEKGDIPEGYSVSREKKERFSLILESASTNQTSMYLCASSNTGYEQYFGPGTRLTVT.

The CDR3 sequence is CASSPGDSSYEQYF. The CDR3 DNA sequence: TGTGCCAGCAGCCCGGGGGACAGCTCCTACGAGCAGTACTTC. The chain recombines TRBV7-3 with TRBJ2-7, with D possibly TRBD1 on 7 matching bases. Germline CDR1 is SGHTA and CDR2 is FQGTGA. With 5 bases removed from V and 0 bases from J, the gap between germline ends came to 11 bases. CDR3 length: 14 amino acids.

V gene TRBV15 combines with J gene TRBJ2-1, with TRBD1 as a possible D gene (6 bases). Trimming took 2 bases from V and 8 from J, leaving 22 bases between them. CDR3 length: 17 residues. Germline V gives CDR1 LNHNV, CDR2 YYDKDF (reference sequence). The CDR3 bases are TGTGCCACCAGCAGACCTCGCCGGACAAGGGGGATGGATGAGCAGTTCTTC. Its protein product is CATSRPRRTRGMDEQFF.

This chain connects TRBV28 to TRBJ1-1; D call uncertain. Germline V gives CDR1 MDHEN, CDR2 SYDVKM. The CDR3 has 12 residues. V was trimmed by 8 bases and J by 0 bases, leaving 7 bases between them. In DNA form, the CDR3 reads TGTGCCAGCCGTACTATGAACACTGAAGCTTTCTTT. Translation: CASRTMNTEAFF.

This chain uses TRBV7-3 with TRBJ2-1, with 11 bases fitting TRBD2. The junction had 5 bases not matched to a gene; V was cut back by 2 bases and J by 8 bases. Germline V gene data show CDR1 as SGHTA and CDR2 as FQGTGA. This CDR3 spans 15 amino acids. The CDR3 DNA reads TGTGCCAGCAGCTTAGTACTAGCGGGAGTCGATGAGCAGTTCTTC. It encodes CASSLVLAGVDEQFF.

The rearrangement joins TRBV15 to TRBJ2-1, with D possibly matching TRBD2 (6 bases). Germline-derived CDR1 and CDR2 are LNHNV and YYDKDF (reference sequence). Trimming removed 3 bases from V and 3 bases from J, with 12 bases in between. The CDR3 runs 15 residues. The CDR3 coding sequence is TGTGCCACCAGCAGGGCCTCAGCGGGCTACAATGAGCAGTTCTTC. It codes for CATSRASAGYNEQFF. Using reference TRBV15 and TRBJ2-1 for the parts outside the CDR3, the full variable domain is DAMVIQNPRYQVTQFGKPVTLSCSQTLNHNVMYWYQQKSSQAPKLLFHYYDKDFNNEADTPDNFQSRRPNTSFCFLDIRSPGLGDTAMYLCATSRASAGYNEQFFGPGTRLTVL.

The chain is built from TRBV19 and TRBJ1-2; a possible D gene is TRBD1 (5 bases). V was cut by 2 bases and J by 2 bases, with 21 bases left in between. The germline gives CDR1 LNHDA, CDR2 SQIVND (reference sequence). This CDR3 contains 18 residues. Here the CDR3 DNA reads TGTGCCAGTAGTATAAAGGTGGGCGGGACCGCCGTAAACTATGGCTACACCTTC. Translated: CASSIKVGGTAVNYGYTF.

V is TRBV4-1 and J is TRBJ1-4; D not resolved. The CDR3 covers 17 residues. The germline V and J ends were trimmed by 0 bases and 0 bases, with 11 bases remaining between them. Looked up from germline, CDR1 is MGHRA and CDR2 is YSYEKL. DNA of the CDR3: TGCGCCAGCAGCCAAGAGGAGGCGAGATCAACTAATGAAAAACTGTTTTTT. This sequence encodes CASSQEEARSTNEKLFF.